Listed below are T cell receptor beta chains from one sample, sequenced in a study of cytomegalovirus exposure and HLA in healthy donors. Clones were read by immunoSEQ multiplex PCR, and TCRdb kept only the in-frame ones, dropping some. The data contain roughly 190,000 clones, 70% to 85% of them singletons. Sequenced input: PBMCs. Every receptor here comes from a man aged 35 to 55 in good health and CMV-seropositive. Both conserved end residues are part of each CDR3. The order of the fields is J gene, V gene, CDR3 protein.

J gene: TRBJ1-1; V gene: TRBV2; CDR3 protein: CASSGQGVRTEAFF
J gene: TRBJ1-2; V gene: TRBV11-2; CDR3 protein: CASSLDGGSYGYTF
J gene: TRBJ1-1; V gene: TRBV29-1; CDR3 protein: CSVALALGAPNTEAFF
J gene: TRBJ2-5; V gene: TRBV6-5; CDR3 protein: CASSYRDRGHKETQYF
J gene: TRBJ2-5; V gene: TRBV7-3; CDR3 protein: CASSFQGNQETQYF
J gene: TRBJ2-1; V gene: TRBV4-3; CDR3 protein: CASSQDRGTSNNEQFF
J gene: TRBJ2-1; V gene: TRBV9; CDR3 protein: CASSVAGTGYNEQFF
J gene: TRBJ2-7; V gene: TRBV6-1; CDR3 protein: CASGSSHYEQYF
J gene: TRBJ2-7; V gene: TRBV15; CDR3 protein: CATSLNRGTSGRIYEQYF
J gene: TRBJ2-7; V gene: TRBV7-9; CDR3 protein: CASSLGTSGRDYEQYF
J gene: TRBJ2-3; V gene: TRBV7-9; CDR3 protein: CASSPSPAGGGRDTQYF
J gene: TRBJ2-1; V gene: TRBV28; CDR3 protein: CASSFPLSIAGESDEQFF
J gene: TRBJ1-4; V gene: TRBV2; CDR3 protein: CASTLTGGTTNEKLFF
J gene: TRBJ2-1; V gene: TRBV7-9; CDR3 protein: CASILAGHYNEQFF
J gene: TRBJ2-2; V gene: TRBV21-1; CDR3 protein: CASPQGDTGELFF
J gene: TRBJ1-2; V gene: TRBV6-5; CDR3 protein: CASSSLDSVGYTF
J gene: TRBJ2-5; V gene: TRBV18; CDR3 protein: CASSPPAGGETQYF
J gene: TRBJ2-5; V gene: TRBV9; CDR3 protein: CASSVEPIPRGETQYF
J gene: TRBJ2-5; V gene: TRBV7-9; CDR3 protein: CASSTGAGPNWKTQYF
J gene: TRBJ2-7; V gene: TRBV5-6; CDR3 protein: CASSLASGEQYF
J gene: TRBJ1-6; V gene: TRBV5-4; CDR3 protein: CASSLGQGPGNSPLHF
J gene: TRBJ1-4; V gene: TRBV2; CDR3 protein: CASSFDRAPQKLFF
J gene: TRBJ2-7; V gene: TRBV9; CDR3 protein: CASSVGQGAREQYF